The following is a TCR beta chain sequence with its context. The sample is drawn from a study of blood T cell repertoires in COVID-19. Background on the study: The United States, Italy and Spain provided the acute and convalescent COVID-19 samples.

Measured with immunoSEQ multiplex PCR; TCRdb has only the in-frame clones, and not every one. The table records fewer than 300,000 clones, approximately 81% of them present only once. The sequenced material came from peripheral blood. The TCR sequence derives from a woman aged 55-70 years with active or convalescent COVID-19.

Written as DNA, the CDR3 is TGTGCCAGCAGTTTACGCGGACAGGGGGACTCAAACTCCTACAATGAGCAGTTCTTC. Protein product: CASSLRGQGDSNSYNEQFF. The chain combines TRBV27 with TRBJ2-1; 10 bases align to TRBD1. Germline assignment: CDR1 MNHEY and CDR2 SMNVEV (reference sequence). This CDR3 is built from 19 residues. V lost 2 bases, J lost 0 bases, and 10 bases stayed unmatched.